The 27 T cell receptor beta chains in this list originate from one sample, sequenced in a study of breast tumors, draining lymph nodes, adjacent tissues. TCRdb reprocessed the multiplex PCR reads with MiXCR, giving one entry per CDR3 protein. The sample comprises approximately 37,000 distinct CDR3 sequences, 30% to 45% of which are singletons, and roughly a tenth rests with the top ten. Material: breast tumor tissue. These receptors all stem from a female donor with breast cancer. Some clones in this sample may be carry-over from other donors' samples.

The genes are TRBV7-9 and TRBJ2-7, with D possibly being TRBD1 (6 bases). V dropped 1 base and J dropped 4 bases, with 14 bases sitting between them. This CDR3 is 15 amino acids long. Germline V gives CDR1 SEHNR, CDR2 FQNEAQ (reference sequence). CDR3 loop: CASSLDYGTRYEQYF. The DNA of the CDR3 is TGTGCCAGCAGCTTAGATTATGGGACAAGATACGAGCAGTACTTC.

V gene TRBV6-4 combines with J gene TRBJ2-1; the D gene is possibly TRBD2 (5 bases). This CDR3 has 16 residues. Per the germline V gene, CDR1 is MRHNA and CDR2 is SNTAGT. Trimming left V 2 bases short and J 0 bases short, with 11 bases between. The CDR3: CASSDTQGSSYNEQFF. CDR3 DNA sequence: TGTGCCAGCAGTGACACCCAAGGGAGCTCCTACAATGAGCAGTTCTTC.

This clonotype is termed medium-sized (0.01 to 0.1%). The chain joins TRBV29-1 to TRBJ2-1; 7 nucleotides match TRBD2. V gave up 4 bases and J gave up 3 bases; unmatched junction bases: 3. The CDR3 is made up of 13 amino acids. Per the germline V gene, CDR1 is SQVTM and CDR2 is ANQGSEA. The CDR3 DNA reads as TGCAGCGTTGGAGGGAGGGACTACAATGAGCAGTTCTTC. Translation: CSVGGRDYNEQFF.

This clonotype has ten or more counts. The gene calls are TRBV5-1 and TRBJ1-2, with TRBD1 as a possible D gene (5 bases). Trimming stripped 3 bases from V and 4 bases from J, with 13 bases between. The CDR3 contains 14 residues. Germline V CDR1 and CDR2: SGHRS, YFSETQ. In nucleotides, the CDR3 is TGCGCCAGCAGCTCTACAGGAATAAGCTATGGCTACACCTTC. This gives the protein CASSSTGISYGYTF.

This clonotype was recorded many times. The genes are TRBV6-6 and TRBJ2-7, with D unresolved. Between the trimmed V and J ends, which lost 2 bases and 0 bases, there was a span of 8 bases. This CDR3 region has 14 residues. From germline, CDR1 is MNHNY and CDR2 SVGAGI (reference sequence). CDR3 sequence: CASSYQVSSYEQYF. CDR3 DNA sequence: TGTGCCAGCAGTTACCAGGTGAGCTCCTACGAGCAGTACTTC.

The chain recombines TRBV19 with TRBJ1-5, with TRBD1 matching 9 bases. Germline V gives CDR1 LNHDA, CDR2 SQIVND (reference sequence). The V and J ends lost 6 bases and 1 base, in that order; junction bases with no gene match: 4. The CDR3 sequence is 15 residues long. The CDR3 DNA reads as TGTGCCAGTAGAACCGGGACAGGGAGCAATCAGCCCCAGCATTTT. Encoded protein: CASRTGTGSNQPQHF. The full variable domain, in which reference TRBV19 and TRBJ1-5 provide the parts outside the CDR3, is DGGITQSPKYLFRKEGQNVTLSCEQNLNHDAMYWYRQDPGQGLRLIYYSQIVNDFQKGDIAEGYSVSREKKESFPLTVTSAQKNPTAFYLCASRTGTGSNQPQHFGDGTRLSIL.

The CDR3 loop is CSARAGAGELFF. The CDR3 DNA sequence: TGCAGTGCTAGAGCGGGAGCGGGGGAGCTGTTTTTT. The chain links TRBV20-1 to TRBJ2-2; TRBD2 is a possible D gene (6 bases). This CDR3 region has 12 residues. Trimming left V 1 base short and J 8 bases short, with 8 bases between. CDR1 and CDR2 from the germline V gene are DFQATT and SNEGSKA (reference sequence).

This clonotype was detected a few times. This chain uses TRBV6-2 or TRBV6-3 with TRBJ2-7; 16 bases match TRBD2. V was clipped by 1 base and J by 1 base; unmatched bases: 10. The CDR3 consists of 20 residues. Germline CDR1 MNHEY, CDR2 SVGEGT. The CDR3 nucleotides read TGTGCCAGCAGTTACTTATTCGGGACTAGCGGGAGGGCCTCATCCTACGAGCAGTACTTC. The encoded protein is CASSYLFGTSGRASSYEQYF.

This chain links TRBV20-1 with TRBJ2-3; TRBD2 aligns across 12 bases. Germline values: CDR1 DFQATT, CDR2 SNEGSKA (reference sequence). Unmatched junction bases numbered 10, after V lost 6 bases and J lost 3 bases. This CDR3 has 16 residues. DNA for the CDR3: TGCAGTGCAGAGACTAGCGGGAGCCTGGTAACAGATACGCAGTATTTT. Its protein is CSAETSGSLVTDTQYF.

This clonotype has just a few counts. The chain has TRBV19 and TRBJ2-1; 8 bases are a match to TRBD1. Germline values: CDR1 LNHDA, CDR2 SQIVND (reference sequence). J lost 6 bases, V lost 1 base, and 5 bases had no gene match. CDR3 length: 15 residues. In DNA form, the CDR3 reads TGTGCCAGTAGTATAGTTGGACAGGGTCGCAATGAGCAGTTCTTC. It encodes CASSIVGQGRNEQFF. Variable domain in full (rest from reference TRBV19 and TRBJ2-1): DGGITQSPKYLFRKEGQNVTLSCEQNLNHDAMYWYRQDPGQGLRLIYYSQIVNDFQKGDIAEGYSVSREKKESFPLTVTSAQKNPTAFYLCASSIVGQGRNEQFFGPGTRLTVL.

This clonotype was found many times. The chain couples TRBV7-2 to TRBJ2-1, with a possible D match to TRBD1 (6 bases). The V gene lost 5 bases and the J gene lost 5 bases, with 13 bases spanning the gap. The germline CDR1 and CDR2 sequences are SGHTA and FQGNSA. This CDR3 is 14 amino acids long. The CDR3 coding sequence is TGTGCCAGCAGCCCAAGGAGGACAGACAATGAGCAGTTCTTC. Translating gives CASSPRRTDNEQFF.

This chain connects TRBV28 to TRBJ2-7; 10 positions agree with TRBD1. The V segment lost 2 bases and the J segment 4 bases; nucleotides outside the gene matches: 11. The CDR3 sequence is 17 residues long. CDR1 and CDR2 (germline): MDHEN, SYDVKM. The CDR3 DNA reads TGTGCCAGCAGTTTAAATCGGGCCGACAGGGGGCTGTACGAGCAGTACTTC. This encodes CASSLNRADRGLYEQYF.

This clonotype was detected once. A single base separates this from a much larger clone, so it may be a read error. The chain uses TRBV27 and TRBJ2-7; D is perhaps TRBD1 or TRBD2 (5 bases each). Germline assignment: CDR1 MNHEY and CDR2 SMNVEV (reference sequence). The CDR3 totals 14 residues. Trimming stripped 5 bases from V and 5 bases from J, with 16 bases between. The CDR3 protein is CASSLRGRAHEQYF. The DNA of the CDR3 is TGTGCCAGCAGTCTCCGGGGCAGGGCCCACGAGCAGTACTTC.

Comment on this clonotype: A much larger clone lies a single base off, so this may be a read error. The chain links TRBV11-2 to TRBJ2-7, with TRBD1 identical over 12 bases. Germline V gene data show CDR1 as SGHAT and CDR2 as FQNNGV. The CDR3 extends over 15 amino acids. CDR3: CAGSPGTGGPYEQYF. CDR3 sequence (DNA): TGTGCCGGCAGCCCCGGGACAGGGGGCCCCTACGAGCAGTACTTC.

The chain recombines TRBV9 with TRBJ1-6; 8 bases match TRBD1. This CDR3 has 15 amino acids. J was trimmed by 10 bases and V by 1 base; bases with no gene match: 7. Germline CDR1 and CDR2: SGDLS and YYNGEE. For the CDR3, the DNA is TGTGCCAGCAGCGTACCCTCGACAGGGGTCTCACCCCTCCACTTT. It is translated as CASSVPSTGVSPLHF.

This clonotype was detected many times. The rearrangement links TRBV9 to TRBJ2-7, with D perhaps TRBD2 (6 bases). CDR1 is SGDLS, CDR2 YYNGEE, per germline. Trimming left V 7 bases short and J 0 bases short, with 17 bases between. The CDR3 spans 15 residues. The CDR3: CASGPQSGPSYEQYF. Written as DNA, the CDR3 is TGTGCCAGCGGACCTCAAAGCGGGCCCTCCTACGAGCAGTACTTC. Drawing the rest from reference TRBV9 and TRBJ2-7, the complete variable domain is DSGVTQTPKHLITATGQRVTLRCSPRSGDLSVYWYQQSLDQGLQFLIQYYNGEERAKGNILERFSAQQFPDLHSELNLSSLELGDSALYFCASGPQSGPSYEQYFGPGTRLTVT.

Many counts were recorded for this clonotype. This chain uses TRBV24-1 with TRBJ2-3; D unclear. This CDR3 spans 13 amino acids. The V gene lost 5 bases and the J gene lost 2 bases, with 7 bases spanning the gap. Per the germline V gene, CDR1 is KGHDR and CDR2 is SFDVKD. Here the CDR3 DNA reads TGTGCCACCAGTGTCGAGTCCACAGATACGCAGTATTTT. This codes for CATSVESTDTQYF.

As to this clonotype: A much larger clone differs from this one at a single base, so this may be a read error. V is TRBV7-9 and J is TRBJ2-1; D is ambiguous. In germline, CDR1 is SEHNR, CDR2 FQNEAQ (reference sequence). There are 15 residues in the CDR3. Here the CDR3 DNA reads TGTGCCAGCGGCTTAAGGTCCCATATGACCGATGAGCAGTTCTTC. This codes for CASGLRSHMTDEQFF.

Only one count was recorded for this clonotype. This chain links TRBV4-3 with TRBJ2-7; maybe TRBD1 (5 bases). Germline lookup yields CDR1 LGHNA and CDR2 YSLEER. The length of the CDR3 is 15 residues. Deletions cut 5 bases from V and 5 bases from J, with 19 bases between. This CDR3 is CASSLESGLMDEQYF. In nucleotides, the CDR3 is TGCGCCAGCAGCTTGGAATCAGGGTTGATGGACGAGCAGTACTTC.

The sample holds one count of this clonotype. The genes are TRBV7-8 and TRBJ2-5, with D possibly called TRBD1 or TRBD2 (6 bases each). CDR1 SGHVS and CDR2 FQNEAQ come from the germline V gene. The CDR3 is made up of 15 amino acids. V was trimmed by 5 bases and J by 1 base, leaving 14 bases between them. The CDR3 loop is CASSPRGRFQETQYF. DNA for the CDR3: TGTGCCAGCAGCCCTAGGGGGAGGTTCCAAGAGACCCAGTACTTC.

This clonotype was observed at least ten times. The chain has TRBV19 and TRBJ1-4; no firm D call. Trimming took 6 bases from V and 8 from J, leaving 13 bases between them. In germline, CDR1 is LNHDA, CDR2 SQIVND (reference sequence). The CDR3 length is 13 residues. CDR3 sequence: CASRTVPGEKLFF. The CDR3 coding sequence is TGTGCCAGTAGAACGGTGCCGGGGGAAAAACTGTTTTTT.

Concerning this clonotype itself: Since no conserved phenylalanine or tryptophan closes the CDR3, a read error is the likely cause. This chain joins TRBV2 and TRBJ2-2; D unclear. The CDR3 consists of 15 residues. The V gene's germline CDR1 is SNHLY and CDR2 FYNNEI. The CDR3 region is CVSSGRQTNTGELFS. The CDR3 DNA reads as TGTGTCAGCAGTGGTCGCCAGACAAACACCGGGGAGCTGTTTTCT.

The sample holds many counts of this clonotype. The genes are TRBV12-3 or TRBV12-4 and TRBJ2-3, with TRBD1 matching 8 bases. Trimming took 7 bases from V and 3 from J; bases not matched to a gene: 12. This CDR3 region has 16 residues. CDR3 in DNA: TGTGCCAGCAATACCCCCTACAGGGGGGCGACAGATACGCAGTATTTT. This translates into CASNTPYRGATDTQYF.

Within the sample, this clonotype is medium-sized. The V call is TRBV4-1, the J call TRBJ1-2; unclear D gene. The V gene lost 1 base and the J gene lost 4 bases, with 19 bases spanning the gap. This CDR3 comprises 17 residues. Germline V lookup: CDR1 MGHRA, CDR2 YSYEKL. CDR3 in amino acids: CASSQANRDLRGYGYTF. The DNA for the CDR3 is TGCGCCAGCAGCCAAGCTAACCGGGATCTCCGTGGCTATGGCTACACCTTC.

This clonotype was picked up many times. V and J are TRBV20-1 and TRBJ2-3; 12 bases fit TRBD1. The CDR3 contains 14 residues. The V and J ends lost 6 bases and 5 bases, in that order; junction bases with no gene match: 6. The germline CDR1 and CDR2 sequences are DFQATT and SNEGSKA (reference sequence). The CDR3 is CSASGQGAIDTQYF. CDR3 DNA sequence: TGCAGTGCCTCGGGACAGGGGGCAATAGATACGCAGTATTTT.

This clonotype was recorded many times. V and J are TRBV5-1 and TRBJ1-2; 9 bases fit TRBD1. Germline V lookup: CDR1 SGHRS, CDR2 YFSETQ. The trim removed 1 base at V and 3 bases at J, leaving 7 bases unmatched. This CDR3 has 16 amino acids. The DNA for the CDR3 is TGCGCCAGCAGCTTGTCCCCGGGACAGGGAGACTATGGCTACACCTTC. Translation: CASSLSPGQGDYGYTF.

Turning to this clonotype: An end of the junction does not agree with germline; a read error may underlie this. CDR3 DNA sequence: TGTGCCAGCAGCTTGCGAAATCGACAGGTCTCTGGGGCCAACGTCCGGACTTTC. Amino acid sequence: CASSLRNRQVSGANVRTF. This chain connects TRBV5-4 to TRBJ2-6, with D possibly matching TRBD1 (6 bases). CDR1 SGHNT and CDR2 YYREEE come from the germline V gene (reference sequence). The CDR3 sequence is 18 residues long.